A single sample gave rise to the 4 T cell receptor beta chains below, sequenced in a study of T cell responses to AZD1222 COVID-19 vaccine. TCRdb's copy holds only in-frame clones and misses some; the assay was immunoSEQ multiplex PCR. Of approximately 81,000 clones in the sample, 75% to 95% were seen once. Here the sequenced sample was peripheral blood, taken on day 0 of MenACWY control vaccination. The receptors stem from an adult in good health.

V usage is TRBV2 and J usage is TRBJ1-4; no definite D call. The CDR3 is made up of 14 amino acids. Germline CDR1 reads SNHLY; CDR2 reads FYNNEI. V lost 3 bases to trimming and J lost 4 bases, with 9 bases between them. CDR3 nucleotide sequence: TGTGCCAGCAGTGACGCCGTAAATAATGAAAAACTGTTTTTT. Its translation is CASSDAVNNEKLFF.

This clone was seen once. The genes are TRBV10-1 and TRBJ2-1, with D perhaps TRBD1 or TRBD2 (6 bases each). This CDR3 region has 12 residues. Germline CDR1 and CDR2: WNHNN and SYGVQD (reference sequence). V was cut by 6 bases and J by 7 bases, with 10 bases left in between. CDR3 nucleotide sequence: TGCGCCAGCAGCGGGGGCCCGAATGAGCAGTTCTTC. Residues: CASSGGPNEQFF.

V gene TRBV27 combines with J gene TRBJ2-1; 8 bases are a match to TRBD2. J lost 8 bases, V lost 6 bases, and 18 bases had no gene match. This CDR3 is 17 amino acids long. Looked up from germline, CDR1 is MNHEY and CDR2 is SMNVEV (reference sequence). In DNA form, the CDR3 reads TGTGCCAGCAGCGACTTGGAGGGAGCGGGAGCGGGTGATGAGCAGTTCTTC. Protein sequence: CASSDLEGAGAGDEQFF.

This clone has more than one count but fewer than ten. The V gene is TRBV28, the J gene TRBJ2-2; no reliable D call. Germline V gene sequence: CDR1 MDHEN, CDR2 SYDVKM. This CDR3 is built from 14 residues. Trimming took 4 bases from V and 1 from J, leaving 7 bases between them. Written as DNA, the CDR3 is TGTGCCAGCAGTTCCTCTCGGAACACCGGGGAGCTGTTTTTT. Its translation: CASSSSRNTGELFF.